This passage covers 16 T cell receptor beta chains from one sample sequenced in a study of cytomegalovirus exposure and HLA in healthy donors. With 60 Vbeta and 13 Jbeta primers, the PCR was carried out. TCRdb keeps only in-frame clones here, not all; method: immunoSEQ multiplex PCR. The sample lists 110,000 to 150,000 clones, roughly four fifths occurring once. Sequencing was carried out using PBMCs. The receptors shown here come from a woman between 45 and 65 years old in good health and CMV-seronegative.

V usage is TRBV2 and J usage is TRBJ1-1, with a tentative D call TRBD1 (5 bases). V was pared by 9 bases and J by 4 bases, with 21 bases between. This CDR3 region has 15 residues. Germline values: CDR1 SNHLY, CDR2 FYNNEI. CDR3 DNA sequence: TGTGCCAGTACCCCCGGGGGTGGTCGTAGCACTGAAGCTTTCTTT. This translates into CASTPGGGRSTEAFF.

The chain is built from TRBV13 and TRBJ1-1; no clear D. Trimming took 4 bases from V and 7 from J, leaving 13 bases between them. This CDR3 has 13 residues. Germline loops: CDR1 PRHDT, CDR2 FYEKMQ (reference sequence). CDR3 in DNA: TGTGCCAGCAGCTCCCGGTGGAGGATTGAAGCTTTCTTT. As protein: CASSSRWRIEAFF.

The V gene is TRBV7-8, the J gene TRBJ2-3, with D possibly TRBD1 on 7 matching bases. The CDR3 length is 17 residues. Germline assignment: CDR1 SGHVS and CDR2 FQNEAQ. Deletions cut 1 base from V and 0 bases from J, with 14 bases between. CDR3 sequence: CASSLVAGQSSTDTQYF. The CDR3 coding sequence is TGTGCCAGCAGCTTAGTTGCGGGACAGAGCAGCACAGATACGCAGTATTTT.

The chain joins TRBV5-1 to TRBJ2-1; 8 bases align to TRBD2. Germline loops: CDR1 SGHRS, CDR2 YFSETQ. The CDR3 contains 16 residues. V lost 0 bases and J lost 4; bases outside the gene matches: 6. CDR3 sequence reads: CASSLDVSGAYNEQFF. The CDR3 nucleotides read TGCGCCAGCAGCTTGGACGTTAGCGGGGCTTACAATGAGCAGTTCTTC.

V is TRBV9 and J is TRBJ1-5; D ambiguous. V lost 2 bases and J 2 bases, leaving 8 bases between the germline ends. Germline CDR1 reads SGDLS; CDR2 reads YYNGEE. This CDR3 region has 14 residues. CDR3 nucleotides: TGTGCCAGCAGCGTGGGCTCGGGCAATCAGCCCCAGCATTTT. It translates to CASSVGSGNQPQHF.

The V gene is TRBV11-2, the J gene TRBJ2-2; TRBD2 matches 7 bases. This CDR3 region has 17 residues. Unmatched junction bases numbered 8, after V lost 4 bases and J lost 0 bases. Per the germline V gene, CDR1 is SGHAT and CDR2 is FQNNGV. The CDR3 loop reads CASSSPGGYANTGELFF. Here the CDR3 DNA reads TGTGCCAGCAGCTCCCCGGGGGGATACGCGAACACCGGGGAGCTGTTTTTT.

The rearrangement uses TRBV21-1 and TRBJ1-2. TRBV21-1 is a pseudogene locus. The CDR3 is 15 amino acids. In DNA, the CDR3 is TGTGCCAGCAGCAAAGTGTCTCTGTCGAGGGCGGGCTACACCTTC. Amino acid sequence: CASSKVSLSRAGYTF.

CDR3 region: CASSPQRGGFTGELFF. CDR3 nucleotides: TGTGCCAGCAGCCCCCAGCGGGGGGGCTTCACCGGGGAGCTGTTTTTT. The rearrangement links TRBV11-2 to TRBJ2-2, with 10 bases matching TRBD2. Germline V gene lookup returns CDR1 SGHAT and CDR2 FQNNGV. The CDR3 is made up of 16 amino acids. J lost 4 bases, V lost 5 bases, and 7 bases had no gene match.

The chain joins TRBV6-1 to TRBJ1-3; D call uncertain. Germline V gene data show CDR1 as MNHNS and CDR2 as SASEGT. CDR3 length equals 14 residues. Trimming took 2 bases from V and 5 from J, leaving 10 bases between them. The CDR3 region is CASSESGRRNTIYF. Written as DNA, the CDR3 is TGTGCCAGCAGTGAAAGCGGCAGGAGAAACACCATATATTTT.

The V gene is TRBV6-5, the J gene TRBJ1-1; D is uncertain. Trimming took off 8 bases at V and 3 bases at J, with 19 bases between the two ends. The CDR3 totals 15 residues. Germline lookup yields CDR1 MNHEY and CDR2 SVGAGI. CDR3 protein: CASLPTWRSYTEAFF. CDR3 DNA sequence: TGTGCCAGCCTTCCTACATGGAGAAGTTACACTGAAGCTTTCTTT.

The chain joins TRBV4-3 to TRBJ2-3; D not certain. In germline, CDR1 is LGHNA, CDR2 YSLEER. The CDR3 has 15 amino acids. The V end lost 0 bases, the J end lost 3 bases, and 10 bases lay between the germline ends. CDR3 in amino acids: CASSQDRAGTDTQYF. CDR3 coding DNA: TGCGCCAGCAGCCAAGATCGCGCAGGTACAGATACGCAGTATTTT.

This clone was counted only a few times. V is TRBV7-6 and J is TRBJ1-1; a possible D gene is TRBD1 (5 bases). The length of the CDR3 is 16 residues. V was pared by 8 bases and J by 2 bases, with 21 bases between. The V gene's germline CDR1 is SGHVS and CDR2 FNYEAQ. CDR3 in DNA: TGTGCCAGCTCTCGCCTTGGTGCAGGGATAAACACTGAAGCTTTCTTT. Amino acid sequence: CASSRLGAGINTEAFF.

This chain links TRBV2 with TRBJ1-5; D ambiguous. The CDR3 is 16 amino acids. The V gene's germline CDR1 is SNHLY and CDR2 FYNNEI. Trimming took 1 base from V and 1 from J, leaving 11 bases between them. The CDR3 is CASSEERGHSNQPQHF. In DNA form, the CDR3 reads TGTGCCAGCAGTGAAGAGCGGGGTCACAGCAATCAGCCCCAGCATTTT.

The chain employs TRBV9 and TRBJ1-2; TRBD1 might be the D (5 bases). Per the germline V gene, CDR1 is SGDLS and CDR2 is YYNGEE. CDR3 length equals 13 residues. V lost 5 bases to trimming and J lost 7 bases, with 15 bases between them. The CDR3 DNA sequence: TGTGCCAGCAGGACCACGACAGCCGGTGGCTACACCTTC. This gives the protein CASRTTTAGGYTF.

This rearrangement joins TRBV21-1 to TRBJ1-6; the table's TRBD1 call for D was not verified on the DNA. TRBV21-1 is deemed a pseudogene. The CDR3 contains 15 residues. CDR3 loop: CASKWLGQGARPLHF. The CDR3 DNA reads TGTGCCAGCAAATGGTTGGGACAGGGGGCTCGACCCCTCCACTTT.

The rearrangement uses TRBV18 and TRBJ2-2, with 12 bases lining up with TRBD2. This CDR3 has 15 residues. Germline CDR1 reads KGHSH; CDR2 reads LQKENI. Trimming removed 4 bases from V and 5 bases from J; junction bases left unmatched: 2. CDR3 sequence (DNA): TGTGCCAGCTCACTTGGACTAGCGGGGACCGGGGAGCTGTTTTTT. Its translation: CASSLGLAGTGELFF.